This T cell receptor beta chain was documented in a study of blood T cell repertoires in COVID-19. Whole-study context: Samples representing acute and convalescent COVID-19 were sourced from the United States, Italy and Spain. PBMCs, B-cell-depleted T cells, or T cells were the source of the cDNA or gDNA that made up the material.

This CDR3 has 14 amino acids. Germline loops: CDR1 LNHDA, CDR2 SQIVND (reference sequence). V lost 3 bases to trimming and J lost 5 bases, with 11 bases between them. This clone was recorded a few times. This specimen includes other DNA sequences encoding the same CDR3. Original handling: Nucleated cell number was recorded as an estimate derived from reference gene primer amplification. Profiling relied on immunoSEQ multiplex PCR, and the TCRdb table lists in-frame clones only, not all of them. The V and J calls and the clone size are those of that table, but D and trimming were determined from the DNA. The repertoire holds roughly 180,000 clones, with approximately 80% as singletons.

This clonotype originated in a woman in her forties or fifties with active or convalescent COVID-19. The chain links TRBV19 to TRBJ1-5; possibly TRBD1 for D (5 bases). The sample consisted of peripheral blood. The CDR3 DNA follows: TGTGCCAGTAGTATGGGGCACCCGGATCAGCCCCAGCATTTT. It specifies CASSMGHPDQPQHF.